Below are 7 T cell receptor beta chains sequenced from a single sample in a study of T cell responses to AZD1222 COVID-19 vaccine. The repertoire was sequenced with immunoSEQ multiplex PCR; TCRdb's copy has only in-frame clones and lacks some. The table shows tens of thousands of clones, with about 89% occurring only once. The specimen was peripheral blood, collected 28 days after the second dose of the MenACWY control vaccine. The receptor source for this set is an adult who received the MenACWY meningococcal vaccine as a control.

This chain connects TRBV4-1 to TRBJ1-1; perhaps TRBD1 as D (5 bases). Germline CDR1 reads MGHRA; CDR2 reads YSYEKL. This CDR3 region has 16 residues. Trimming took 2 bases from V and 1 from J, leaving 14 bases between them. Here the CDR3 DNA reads TGCGCCAGCAGCCAACCCTCTAAGAGGGGGAACACTGAAGCTTTCTTT. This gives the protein CASSQPSKRGNTEAFF.

The CDR3 here is CASSRRTGVLTEAFF. The CDR3 nucleotides read TGTGCCAGCAGCCGCCGCACAGGAGTTCTCACTGAAGCTTTCTTT. V is TRBV7-2 and J is TRBJ1-1; maybe TRBD1 (5 bases). The CDR3 is made up of 15 amino acids. Germline loops: CDR1 SGHTA, CDR2 FQGNSA. Trimming pared 5 bases from V and 4 bases from J, leaving 17 bases between.

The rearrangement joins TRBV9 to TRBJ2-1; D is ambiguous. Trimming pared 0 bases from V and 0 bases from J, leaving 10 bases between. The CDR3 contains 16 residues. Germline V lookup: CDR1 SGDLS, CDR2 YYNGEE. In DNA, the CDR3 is TGTGCCAGCAGCGTAGTTGCCGAAAGCTCCTACAATGAGCAGTTCTTC. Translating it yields CASSVVAESSYNEQFF.

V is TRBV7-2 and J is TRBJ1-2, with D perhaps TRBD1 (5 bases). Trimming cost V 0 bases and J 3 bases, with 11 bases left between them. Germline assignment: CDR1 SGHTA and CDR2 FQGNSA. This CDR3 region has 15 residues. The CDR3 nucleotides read TGTGCCAGCAGCTTAGCATCAGGGTTAGACTATGGCTACACCTTC. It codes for CASSLASGLDYGYTF.

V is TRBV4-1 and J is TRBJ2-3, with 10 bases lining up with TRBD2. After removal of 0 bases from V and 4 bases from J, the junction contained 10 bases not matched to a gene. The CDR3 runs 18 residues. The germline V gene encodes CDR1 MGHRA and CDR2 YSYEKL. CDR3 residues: CASSQEARGLAFADTQYF. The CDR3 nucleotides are TGCGCCAGCAGCCAAGAAGCGAGGGGACTAGCGTTCGCAGATACGCAGTATTTT.

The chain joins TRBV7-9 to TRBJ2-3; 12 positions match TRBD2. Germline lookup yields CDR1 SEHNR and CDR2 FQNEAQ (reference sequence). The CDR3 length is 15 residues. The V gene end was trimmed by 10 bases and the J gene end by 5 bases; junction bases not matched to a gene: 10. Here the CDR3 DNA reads TGTGCCACTTTTTCTAGCGGGAGGGCCGGAGATACGCAGTATTTT. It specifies CATFSSGRAGDTQYF.

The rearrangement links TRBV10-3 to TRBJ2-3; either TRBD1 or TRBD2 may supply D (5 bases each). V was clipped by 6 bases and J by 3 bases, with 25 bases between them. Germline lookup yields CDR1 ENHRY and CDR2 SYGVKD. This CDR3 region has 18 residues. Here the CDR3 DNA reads TGTGCCATCAGCCCCTCCGGGACGGACACTTTAGCTACAGATACGCAGTATTTT. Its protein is CAISPSGTDTLATDTQYF.